Sequencing of this T cell receptor (beta chain) was carried out in a study of T cells after yellow fever vaccination. Study outcomes and limitations: Boosting was followed by the reappearance of most primary-vaccination clones (under 97% CD4, under 90% CD8). Although most clonotypes did not, a small share appeared in both CD4 and CD8 compartments.

TCRdb re-derived calls from the 5' RACE reads in MiXCR, one entry per CDR3 protein. The sample has about 200,000 distinct CDR3 sequences; about 3% are singletons. For this clonotype: No antigen is known for it.

The sample here was CD4+ T cells sorted from PBMCs, taken 10 days after the yellow fever booster vaccination. The receptor's source is a man in his late teens or twenties who received the YFV17D yellow fever vaccine.

CDR3 sequence (DNA): TGTGCCAGCAGCTTAGGTGGAACAGCCCAAGAGACCCAGTACTTC. Protein product: CASSLGGTAQETQYF. V gene TRBV7-9 combines with J gene TRBJ2-5; D unclear. The CDR3 has 15 residues. Germline V lookup: CDR1 SEHNR, CDR2 FQNEAQ (reference sequence). V lost 1 base, J lost 1 base, and 10 bases lay in between.